Listed below are T cell receptor beta chains from one sample, sequenced in a study of blood T cell repertoires in COVID-19. Clones were read by immunoSEQ multiplex PCR, and TCRdb kept only the in-frame ones, dropping some. The sample yields roughly 130,000 clones, just under 85% seen once. The material sequenced was peripheral blood. The origin of the receptors is a woman aged 50 to 60 with acute or convalescent COVID-19. The CDR3 runs from the conserved cysteine through the conserved F or W. A D gene is named only where the DNA matches it firmly. The size field is filled for only some rows; it gives once, few, many or a size class.

clone_size j_call cdr3_length v_call d_call cdr3_nt cdr3_aa
NA TRBJ2-1 14 TRBV7-2 NA TGTGCCAGCAGCCCCGGACTATTTAACAATGAGCAGTTCTTC CASSPGLFNNEQFF
NA TRBJ1-6 14 TRBV27 TRBD1 TGTGCCAGCAGGGAACAGGGGAAAAATTCACCCCTCCACTTT CASREQGKNSPLHF
NA TRBJ1-3 16 TRBV5-1 NA TGCGCCAGCAGCTTGGACATCCTCAGGACTGGAAACACCATATATTTT CASSLDILRTGNTIYF
NA TRBJ1-2 13 TRBV30 TRBD1 TGTGCCTGGAGTGTACAGGGGGGGCGAGGCTACACCTTC CAWSVQGGRGYTF
once TRBJ1-3 15 TRBV5-1 TRBD1 TGCGCCAGCAGCCGGGACAGGGGGCCAGGAAACACCATATATTTT CASSRDRGPGNTIYF
NA TRBJ1-1 14 TRBV6-5 NA TGTGCCAGCAGTACTATACTCTTCGACACTGAAGCTTTCTTT CASSTILFDTEAFF
NA TRBJ1-1 15 TRBV5-1 NA TGCGCCAGCAGCCAAAGCCAAGGAGTGAACACTGAAGCTTTCTTT CASSQSQGVNTEAFF
few TRBJ1-2 17 TRBV5-4 NA TGTGCCAGCAGCTTAGACCCAGAGGGAGGCAAACGCTATGGCTACACCTTC CASSLDPEGGKRYGYTF
NA TRBJ1-2 17 TRBV5-1 TRBD1 TGCGCCAGCAGCTCTTTGACAGGGTACAGCGGTTTGGTAAGCTACACCTTC CASSSLTGYSGLVSYTF
few TRBJ1-4 17 TRBV2 TRBD1 TGTGCCAGCAGTGATGTTTACGGACAGGGTATTAATGAAAAACTGTTTTTT CASSDVYGQGINEKLFF
NA TRBJ1-2 19 TRBV5-3 NA TGTGCCAGAAGCTCGGGACCAGGGAAGCGGGTCCTTACTAACTATGGCTACACCTTC CARSSGPGKRVLTNYGYTF
few TRBJ1-2 13 TRBV30 TRBD1 TGTGCCTGGAGTCCAACAGGGGATCGGGGCTACACCTTC CAWSPTGDRGYTF
few TRBJ2-3 13 TRBV12-3/TRBV12-4 NA TGTGCCAGCCTAGGGGATTACACAGATACGCAGTATTTT CASLGDYTDTQYF
NA TRBJ1-2 13 TRBV4-1 NA TGCGCCAGCAGCCTCGAGGGAGACTATGGCTACACCTTC CASSLEGDYGYTF
NA TRBJ1-4 14 TRBV5-8 NA TGTGCCAGCAGCTTGGTAGGGGTTGGTGAAAAACTGTTTTTT CASSLVGVGEKLFF
NA TRBJ1-4 16 TRBV19 NA TGTGCCAGTAGTAGTTTTAAAACAGGGTTTAATGAAAAACTGTTTTTT CASSSFKTGFNEKLFF
NA TRBJ1-2 15 TRBV24-1 TRBD1 TGTGCCACCAGTGACCCGAAAGGACAGGGGTTTGGCTACACCTTC CATSDPKGQGFGYTF
NA TRBJ2-7 15 TRBV28 NA TGTGCCAGCAGTTTGGTAGGCAGGGTTACCTACGAGCAGTACTTC CASSLVGRVTYEQYF
NA TRBJ1-3 13 TRBV28 TRBD1 TGTGCCACCCAGGGGGCCCCGGGAAACACCATATATTTT CATQGAPGNTIYF
NA TRBJ2-2 17 TRBV19 TRBD2 TGTGCCAGTAGACTAGCGGGGGGGAACCTCAACACCGGGGAGCTGTTTTTT CASRLAGGNLNTGELFF
NA TRBJ1-4 13 TRBV2 NA TGTGCCAGCAGTGAACAGGCTAATGAAAAACTGTTTTTT CASSEQANEKLFF
NA TRBJ1-1 16 TRBV9 NA TGTGCCAGCAGCGTAGAGGCTCAGGCGGGGGGCACTGAAGCTTTCTTT CASSVEAQAGGTEAFF